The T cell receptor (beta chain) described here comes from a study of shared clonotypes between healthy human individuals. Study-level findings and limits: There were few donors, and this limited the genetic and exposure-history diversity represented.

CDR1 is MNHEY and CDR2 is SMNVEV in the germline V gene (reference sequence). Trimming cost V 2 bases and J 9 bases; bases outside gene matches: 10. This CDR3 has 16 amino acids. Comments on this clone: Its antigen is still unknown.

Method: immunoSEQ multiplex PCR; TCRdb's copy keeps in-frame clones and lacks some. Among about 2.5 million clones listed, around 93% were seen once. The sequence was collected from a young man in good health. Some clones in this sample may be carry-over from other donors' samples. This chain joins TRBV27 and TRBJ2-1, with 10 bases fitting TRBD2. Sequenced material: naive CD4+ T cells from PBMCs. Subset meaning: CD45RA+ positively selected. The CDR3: CASSLDRASGRAEQFF. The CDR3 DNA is TGTGCCAGCAGTTTAGATCGGGCGAGCGGGAGGGCTGAGCAGTTCTTC.